This TCR beta chain was sequenced in a study of neurological immune-mediated disorders. The study's findings and limits: It was the repertoires of 18 of 34 multiple sclerosis patients that phylogenetic grouping placed in one related-CDR3 cluster, which is a possible signature. HTLV-1-associated myelopathy displayed the greatest TCR clonal expansion, and multiple sclerosis exhibited the smallest, lower than that of healthy controls.

As to this clonotype: Its antigen is unknown.

Synthesis of cDNA was carried out by template-switch 5'RACE. The reaction used 10-nucleotide random UMIs. TCRdb used MiXCR to reprocess the 5' RACE reads, holding one entry per CDR3 protein. In the table there are about 35,000 distinct CDR3 sequences, approximately 4.2% of which are singletons. This CDR3 contains 15 residues. Germline CDR1 and CDR2: SGHNT and YENEEA. V shed 5 bases and J 3 bases; nucleotides not matched to a gene: 6. The sequence derives from a man aged 25-45 years with multiple sclerosis. The chain employs TRBV11-3 and TRBJ2-7; 11 bases are shared with TRBD1. The sequencing input was PBMCs. The CDR3 DNA follows: TGTGCCAGCAGCCTAACGGGGACAGGGGGCTACGAGCAGTACTTC. Its protein product is CASSLTGTGGYEQYF.